This T cell receptor beta chain was captured by sequencing in a study of blood T cells in healthy people across ages. A few counts support this clonotype. Between the trimmed V and J ends, which lost 6 bases and 2 bases, there was a span of 14 bases. The CDR3 has 16 amino acids. Germline loops: CDR1 SEHNR, CDR2 FQNEAQ (reference sequence). Using a J-beta primer mix together with a sample-barcoded 5' primer, a second PCR was run for about 6 to 11 cycles. TCRdb independently ran MiXCR on the 5' RACE reads; one entry per CDR3 protein. The table records 1.8 million or so distinct CDR3 sequences, 39% of them present only once.

The receptor was derived from a human donor in good health. The chain carries TRBV7-9 and TRBJ1-6, with no clear D. The sequenced sample was blood. The CDR3 loop is CASRGSFPTYNSPLHF. CDR3 coding DNA: TGTGCCAGCAGGGGCAGCTTTCCTACCTATAATTCACCCCTCCACTTT.